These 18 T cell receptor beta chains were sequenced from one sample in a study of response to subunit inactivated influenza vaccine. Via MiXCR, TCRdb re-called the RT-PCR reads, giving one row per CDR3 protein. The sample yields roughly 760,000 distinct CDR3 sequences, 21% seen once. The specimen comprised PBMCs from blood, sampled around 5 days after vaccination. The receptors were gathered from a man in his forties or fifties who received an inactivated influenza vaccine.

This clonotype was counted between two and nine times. This CDR3 is CASSPLGSSYNSPLHF. The CDR3 DNA reads as TGTGCCAGCAGTCCGTTGGGCAGCTCCTATAATTCACCCCTCCACTTT. The J gene is TRBJ1-6, the V gene TRBV27; no clear D. Between the trimmed V and J ends, which lost 5 bases and 0 bases, there was a span of 11 bases. The CDR3 is 16 residues long. CDR1 and CDR2 from the germline V gene are MNHEY and SMNVEV (reference sequence).

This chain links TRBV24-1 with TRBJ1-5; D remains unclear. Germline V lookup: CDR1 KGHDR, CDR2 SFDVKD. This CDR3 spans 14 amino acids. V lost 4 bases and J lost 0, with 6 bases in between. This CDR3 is CATSDQYSNQPQHF. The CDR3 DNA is TGTGCCACCAGTGACCAGTATAGCAATCAGCCCCAGCATTTT.

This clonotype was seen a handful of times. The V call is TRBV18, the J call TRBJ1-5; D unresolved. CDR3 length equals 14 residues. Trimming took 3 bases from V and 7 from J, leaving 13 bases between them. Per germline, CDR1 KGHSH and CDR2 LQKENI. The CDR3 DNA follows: TGTGCCAGCTCACCGGGGTTAGAGGGACAGCCCCAGCATTTT. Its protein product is CASSPGLEGQPQHF.

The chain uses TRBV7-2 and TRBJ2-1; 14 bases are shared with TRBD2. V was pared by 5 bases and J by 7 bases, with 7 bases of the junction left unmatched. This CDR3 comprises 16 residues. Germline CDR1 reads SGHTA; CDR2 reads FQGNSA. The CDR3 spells CASSPWTSGGTNEQFF. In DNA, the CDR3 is TGTGCCAGCAGCCCGTGGACTAGCGGGGGGACTAATGAGCAGTTCTTC.

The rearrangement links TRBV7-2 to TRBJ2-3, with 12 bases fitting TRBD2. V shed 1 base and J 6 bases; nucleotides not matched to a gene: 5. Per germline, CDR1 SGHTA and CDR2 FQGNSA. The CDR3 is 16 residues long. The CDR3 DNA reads TGTGCCAGCAGCTTAGACGCTAGCGGGAGGGCCGATACGCAGTATTTT. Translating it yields CASSLDASGRADTQYF. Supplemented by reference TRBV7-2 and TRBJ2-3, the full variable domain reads GAGVSQSPSNKVTEKGKDVELRCDPISGHTALYWYRQSLGQGLEFLIYFQGNSAPDKSGLPSDRFSAERTGGSVSTLTIQRTQQEDSAVYLCASSLDASGRADTQYFGPGTRLTVL.

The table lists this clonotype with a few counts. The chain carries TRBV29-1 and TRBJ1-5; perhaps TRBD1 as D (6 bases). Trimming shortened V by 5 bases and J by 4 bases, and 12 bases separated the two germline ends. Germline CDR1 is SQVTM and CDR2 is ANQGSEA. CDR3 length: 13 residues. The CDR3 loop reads CSVRHDRNQPQHF. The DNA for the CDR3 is TGCAGCGTTCGCCATGACAGGAATCAGCCCCAGCATTTT.

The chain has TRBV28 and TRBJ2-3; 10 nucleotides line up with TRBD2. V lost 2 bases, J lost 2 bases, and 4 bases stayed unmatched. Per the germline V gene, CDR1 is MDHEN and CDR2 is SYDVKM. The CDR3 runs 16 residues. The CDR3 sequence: CASSLRTSGYTDTQYF. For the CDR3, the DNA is TGTGCCAGCAGTTTACGGACTAGCGGATACACAGATACGCAGTATTTT.

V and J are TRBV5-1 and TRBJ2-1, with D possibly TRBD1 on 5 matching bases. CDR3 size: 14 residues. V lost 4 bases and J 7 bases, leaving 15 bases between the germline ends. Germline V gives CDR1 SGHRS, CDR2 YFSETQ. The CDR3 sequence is CASSEWTSLNEQFF. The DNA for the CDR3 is TGCGCCAGCAGCGAGTGGACAAGCCTAAATGAGCAGTTCTTC.

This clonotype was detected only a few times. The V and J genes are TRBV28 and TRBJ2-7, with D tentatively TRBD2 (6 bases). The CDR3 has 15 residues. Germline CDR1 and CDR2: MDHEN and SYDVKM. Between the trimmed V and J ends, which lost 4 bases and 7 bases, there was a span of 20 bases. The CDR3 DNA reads TGTGCCAGCAGTTGGGGATGGCGGGAATCAGCGGAGCAGTACTTC. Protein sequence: CASSWGWRESAEQYF. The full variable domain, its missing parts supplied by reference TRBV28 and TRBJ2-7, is DVKVTQSSRYLVKRTGEKVFLECVQDMDHENMFWYRQDPGLGLRLIYFSYDVKMKEKGDIPEGYSVSREKKERFSLILESASTNQTSMYLCASSWGWRESAEQYFGPGTRLTVT.

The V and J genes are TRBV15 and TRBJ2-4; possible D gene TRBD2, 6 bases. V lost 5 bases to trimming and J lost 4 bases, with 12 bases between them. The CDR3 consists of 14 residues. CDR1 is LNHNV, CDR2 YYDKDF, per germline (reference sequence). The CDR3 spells CATSRRDFKNIQYF. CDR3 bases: TGTGCCACCAGCCGCCGGGACTTTAAAAACATTCAGTACTTC.

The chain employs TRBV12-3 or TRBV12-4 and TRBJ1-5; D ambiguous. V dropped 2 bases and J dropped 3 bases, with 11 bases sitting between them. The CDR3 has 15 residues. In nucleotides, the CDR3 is TGTGCCAGCAGTTTAAGTGGACGGATCAATCAGCCCCAGCATTTT. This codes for CASSLSGRINQPQHF.

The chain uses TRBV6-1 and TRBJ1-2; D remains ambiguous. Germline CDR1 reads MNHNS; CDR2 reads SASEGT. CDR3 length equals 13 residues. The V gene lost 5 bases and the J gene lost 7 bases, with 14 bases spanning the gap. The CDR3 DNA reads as TGTGCCAGCAGTCAGGACCGGTGGACTGGCTACACCTTC. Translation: CASSQDRWTGYTF.

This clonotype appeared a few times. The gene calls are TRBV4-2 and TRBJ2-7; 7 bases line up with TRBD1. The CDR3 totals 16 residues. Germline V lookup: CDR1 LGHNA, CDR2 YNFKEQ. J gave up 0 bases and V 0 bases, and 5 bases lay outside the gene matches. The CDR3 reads CASSQDWTGLSYEQYF. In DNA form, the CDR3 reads TGTGCCAGCAGCCAAGATTGGACAGGACTCTCCTACGAGCAGTACTTC.

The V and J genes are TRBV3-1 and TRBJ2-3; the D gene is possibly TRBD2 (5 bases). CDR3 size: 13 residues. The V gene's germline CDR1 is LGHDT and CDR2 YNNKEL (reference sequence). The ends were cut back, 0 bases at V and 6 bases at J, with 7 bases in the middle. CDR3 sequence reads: CASSQDWRDTQYF. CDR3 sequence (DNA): TGTGCCAGCAGCCAAGATTGGAGGGATACGCAGTATTTT.

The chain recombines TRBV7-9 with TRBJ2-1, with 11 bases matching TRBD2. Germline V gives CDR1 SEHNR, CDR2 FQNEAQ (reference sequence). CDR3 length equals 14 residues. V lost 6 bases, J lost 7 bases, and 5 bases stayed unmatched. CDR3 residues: CASRWGLAENEQFF. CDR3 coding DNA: TGTGCCAGCAGATGGGGACTAGCGGAGAATGAGCAGTTCTTC.

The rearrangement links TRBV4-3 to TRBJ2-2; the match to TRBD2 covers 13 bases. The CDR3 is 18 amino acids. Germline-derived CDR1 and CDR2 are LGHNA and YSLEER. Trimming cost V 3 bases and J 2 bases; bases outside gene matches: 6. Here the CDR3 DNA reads TGCGCCAGCAGCCAGGGATTGGGACTAGCGGGAAACACCGGGGAGCTGTTTTTT. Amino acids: CASSQGLGLAGNTGELFF.

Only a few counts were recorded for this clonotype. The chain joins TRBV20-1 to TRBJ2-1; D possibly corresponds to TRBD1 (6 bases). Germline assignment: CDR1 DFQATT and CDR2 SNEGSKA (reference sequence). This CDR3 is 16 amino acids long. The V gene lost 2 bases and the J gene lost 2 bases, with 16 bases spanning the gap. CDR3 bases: TGCAGTGCTAGAACCCCGCTAAGGGACACCTACAATGAGCAGTTCTTC. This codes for CSARTPLRDTYNEQFF.

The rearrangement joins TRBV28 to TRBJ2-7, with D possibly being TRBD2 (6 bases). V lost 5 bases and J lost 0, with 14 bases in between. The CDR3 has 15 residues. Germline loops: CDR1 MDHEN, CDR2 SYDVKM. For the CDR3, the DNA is TGTGCCAGCAGTGACGGGGGTCCGACCTCCTACGAGCAGTACTTC. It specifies CASSDGGPTSYEQYF. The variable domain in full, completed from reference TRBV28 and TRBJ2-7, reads DVKVTQSSRYLVKRTGEKVFLECVQDMDHENMFWYRQDPGLGLRLIYFSYDVKMKEKGDIPEGYSVSREKKERFSLILESASTNQTSMYLCASSDGGPTSYEQYFGPGTRLTVT.